Sequencing of this T cell receptor beta chain was carried out in a study of cytomegalovirus exposure and HLA in healthy donors. The PCR was carried out with 60 Vbeta primers and 13 Jbeta primers. The protocol was immunoSEQ multiplex PCR, while the TCRdb copy is restricted to in-frame clones and leaves out a portion. The table records 150,000 to 200,000 clones, more than 65% of them present only once. This clone was seen only a few times. The CDR3 consists of 16 residues. In germline, CDR1 is SEHNR, CDR2 FQNEAQ (reference sequence). Trimming left V 5 bases short and J 4 bases short, with 20 bases between.

The sequence was collected from a man aged 45-65 years in good health and CMV-seropositive. The sequenced material came from PBMCs. The genes are TRBV7-9 and TRBJ2-5, with D tentatively TRBD2 (5 bases). In DNA, the CDR3 is TGTGCCAGCAGCCCAGTCTTGAGCGGAGTTGGAGAGACCCAGTACTTC. Translated, it gives CASSPVLSGVGETQYF.